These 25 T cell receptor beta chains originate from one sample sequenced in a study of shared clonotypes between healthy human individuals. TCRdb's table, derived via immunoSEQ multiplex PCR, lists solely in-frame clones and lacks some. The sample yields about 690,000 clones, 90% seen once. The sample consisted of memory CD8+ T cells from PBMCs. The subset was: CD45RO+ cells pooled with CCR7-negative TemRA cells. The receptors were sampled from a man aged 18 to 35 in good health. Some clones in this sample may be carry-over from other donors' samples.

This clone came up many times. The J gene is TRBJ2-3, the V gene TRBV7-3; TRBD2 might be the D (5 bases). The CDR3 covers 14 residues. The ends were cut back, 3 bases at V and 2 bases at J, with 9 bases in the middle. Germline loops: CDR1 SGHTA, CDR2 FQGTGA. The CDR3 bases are TGTGCCAGCAGCTTCCTCGGGAACACAGATACGCAGTATTTT. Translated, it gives CASSFLGNTDTQYF.

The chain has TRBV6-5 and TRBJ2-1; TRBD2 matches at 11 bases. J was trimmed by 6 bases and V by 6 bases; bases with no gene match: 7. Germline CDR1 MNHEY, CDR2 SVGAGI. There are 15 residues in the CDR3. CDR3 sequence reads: CASSSLAGAFNEQFF. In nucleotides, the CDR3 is TGTGCCAGCAGCTCACTAGCGGGAGCTTTCAATGAGCAGTTCTTC.

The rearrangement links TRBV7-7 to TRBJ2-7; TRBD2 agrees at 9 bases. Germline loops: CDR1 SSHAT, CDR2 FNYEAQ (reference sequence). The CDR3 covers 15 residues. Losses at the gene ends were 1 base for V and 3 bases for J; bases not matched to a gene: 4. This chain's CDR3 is CASSLEAGGDYEQYF. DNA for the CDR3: TGTGCCAGCAGCTTAGAGGCGGGAGGGGACTACGAGCAGTACTTC.

CDR3 residues: CASSSFRGLYGYTF. CDR3 nucleotides: TGTGCCAGCAGTTCCTTCAGGGGGCTCTATGGCTACACCTTC. The V call is TRBV27, the J call TRBJ1-2, with 8 bases that match TRBD1. Per germline, CDR1 MNHEY and CDR2 SMNVEV (reference sequence). CDR3 length: 14 amino acids. V was pared by 4 bases and J by 4 bases, with 5 bases of the junction left unmatched.

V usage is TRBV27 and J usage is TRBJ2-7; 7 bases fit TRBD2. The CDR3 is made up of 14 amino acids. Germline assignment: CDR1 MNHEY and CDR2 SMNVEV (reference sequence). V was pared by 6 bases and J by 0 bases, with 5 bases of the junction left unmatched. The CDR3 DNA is TGTGCCAGCAGACTCGGGGGGAACTCCTACGAGCAGTACTTC. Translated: CASRLGGNSYEQYF.

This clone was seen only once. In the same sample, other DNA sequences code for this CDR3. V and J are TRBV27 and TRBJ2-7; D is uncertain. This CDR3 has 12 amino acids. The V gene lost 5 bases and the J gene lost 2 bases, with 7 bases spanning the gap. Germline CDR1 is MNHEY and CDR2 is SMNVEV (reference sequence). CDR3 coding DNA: TGTGCCAGCAGTCCGTCGACCTACGAGCAGTACTTC. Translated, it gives CASSPSTYEQYF.

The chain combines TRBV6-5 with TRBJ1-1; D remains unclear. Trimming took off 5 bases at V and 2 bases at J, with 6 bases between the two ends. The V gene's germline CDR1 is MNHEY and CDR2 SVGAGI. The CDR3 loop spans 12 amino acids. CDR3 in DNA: TGTGCCAGCAGTAGGGCTAACACTGAAGCTTTCTTT. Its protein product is CASSRANTEAFF.

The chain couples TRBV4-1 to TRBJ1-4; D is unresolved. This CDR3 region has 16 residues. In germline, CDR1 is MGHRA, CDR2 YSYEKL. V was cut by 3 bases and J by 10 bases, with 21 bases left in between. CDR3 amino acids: CASSQVVEREVRKLFF. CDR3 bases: TGCGCCAGCAGCCAGGTGGTCGAGCGGGAAGTCAGAAAACTGTTTTTT.

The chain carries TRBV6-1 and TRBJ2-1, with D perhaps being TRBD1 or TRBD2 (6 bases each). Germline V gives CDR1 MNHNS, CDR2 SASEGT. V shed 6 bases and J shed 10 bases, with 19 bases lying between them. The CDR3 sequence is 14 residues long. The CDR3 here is CASRNDWGAREQFF. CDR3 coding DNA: TGTGCCAGCAGGAATGACTGGGGGGCAAGGGAGCAGTTCTTC.

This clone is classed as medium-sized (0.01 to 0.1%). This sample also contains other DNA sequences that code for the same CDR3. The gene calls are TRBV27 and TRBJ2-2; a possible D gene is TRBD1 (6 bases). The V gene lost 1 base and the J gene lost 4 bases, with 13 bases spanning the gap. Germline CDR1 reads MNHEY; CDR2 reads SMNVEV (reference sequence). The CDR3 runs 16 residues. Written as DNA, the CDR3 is TGTGCCAGCAGTTTATACGCAGGGGTGGGCACCGGGGAGCTGTTTTTT. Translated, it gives CASSLYAGVGTGELFF.

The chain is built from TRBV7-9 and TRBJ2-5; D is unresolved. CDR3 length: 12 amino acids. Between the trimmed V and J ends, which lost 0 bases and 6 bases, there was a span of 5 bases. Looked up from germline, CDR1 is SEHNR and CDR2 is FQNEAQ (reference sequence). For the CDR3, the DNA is TGTGCCAGCAGCTTAGCGTTCCAGACCCAGTACTTC. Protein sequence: CASSLAFQTQYF.

Here the CDR3 DNA reads TGCGCCAGCAGCCAACGGGGCGGCGGGCTGAACACTGAAGCTTTCTTT. It yields the protein CASSQRGGGLNTEAFF. The chain recombines TRBV4-1 with TRBJ1-1, with TRBD1 as a possible D gene (5 bases). Trimming took off 2 bases at V and 0 bases at J, with 13 bases between the two ends. There are 16 residues in the CDR3. From germline, CDR1 is MGHRA and CDR2 YSYEKL.

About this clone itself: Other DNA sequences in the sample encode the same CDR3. The CDR3 region is CASSRSPYEQYF. The CDR3 DNA reads as TGTGCCAGCAGTCGGTCCCCATACGAGCAGTACTTC. The chain joins TRBV28 to TRBJ2-7; D is undetermined. The V gene's germline CDR1 is MDHEN and CDR2 SYDVKM. The CDR3 runs 12 residues. V lost 5 bases and J 4 bases, leaving 9 bases between the germline ends.

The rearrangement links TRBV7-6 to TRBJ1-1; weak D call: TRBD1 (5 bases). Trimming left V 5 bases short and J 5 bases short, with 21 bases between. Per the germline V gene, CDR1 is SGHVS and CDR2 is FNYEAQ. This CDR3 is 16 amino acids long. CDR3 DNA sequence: TGTGCCAGCAGCAAGAGTCGCAGGGAGTCAGGGACTGAAGCTTTCTTT. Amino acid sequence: CASSKSRRESGTEAFF.

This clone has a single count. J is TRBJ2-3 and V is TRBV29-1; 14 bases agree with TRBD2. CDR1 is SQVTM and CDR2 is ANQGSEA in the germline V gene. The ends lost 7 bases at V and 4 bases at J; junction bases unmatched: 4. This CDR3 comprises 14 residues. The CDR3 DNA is TGCAGCGCCTCGGGACTAGCGGGAGCAGATACGCAGTATTTT. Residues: CSASGLAGADTQYF.

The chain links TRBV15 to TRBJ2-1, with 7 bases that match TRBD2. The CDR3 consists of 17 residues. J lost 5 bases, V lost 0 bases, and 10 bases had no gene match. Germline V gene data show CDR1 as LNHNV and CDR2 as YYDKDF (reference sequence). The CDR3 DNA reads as TGTGCCACCAGCAGAGAGGCTGGCGGGAGCGGGCACAATGAGCAGTTCTTC. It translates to CATSREAGGSGHNEQFF.

The CDR3 coding sequence is TGTGCAGTCCGGGAAGGCAGCACAGATACGCAGTATTTT. It translates to CAVREGSTDTQYF. V gene TRBV7-9 combines with J gene TRBJ2-3, with D maybe TRBD2 (5 bases). This CDR3 is 13 amino acids long. Germline V CDR1 and CDR2: SEHNR, FQNEAQ (reference sequence).

CDR3 sequence: CASSLEGQGNTEAFF. The CDR3 coding sequence is TGTGCCAGCAGCTTAGAAGGGCAGGGGAACACTGAAGCTTTCTTT. V gene TRBV7-2 combines with J gene TRBJ1-1; a weak D match, TRBD1 (5 bases). CDR1 is SGHTA and CDR2 is FQGNSA in the germline V gene. This CDR3 is built from 15 residues. Trimming took off 1 base at V and 1 base at J, with 10 bases between the two ends.

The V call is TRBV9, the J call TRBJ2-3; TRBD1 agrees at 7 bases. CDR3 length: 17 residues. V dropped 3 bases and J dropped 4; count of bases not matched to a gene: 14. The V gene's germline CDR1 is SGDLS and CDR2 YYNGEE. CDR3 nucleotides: TGTGCCAGCAGCGCATACACGGGACAGAAGGTTTCAGATACGCAGTATTTT. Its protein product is CASSAYTGQKVSDTQYF.

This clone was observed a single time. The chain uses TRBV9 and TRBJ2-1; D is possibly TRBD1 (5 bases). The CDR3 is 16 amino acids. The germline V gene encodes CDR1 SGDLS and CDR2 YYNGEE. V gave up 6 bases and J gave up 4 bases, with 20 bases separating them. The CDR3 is CASTPPPDTRYNEQFF. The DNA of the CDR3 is TGTGCCAGCACCCCCCCTCCGGACACTCGTTACAATGAGCAGTTCTTC. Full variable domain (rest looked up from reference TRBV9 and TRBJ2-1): DSGVTQTPKHLITATGQRVTLRCSPRSGDLSVYWYQQSLDQGLQFLIQYYNGEERAKGNILERFSAQQFPDLHSELNLSSLELGDSALYFCASTPPPDTRYNEQFFGPGTRLTVL.

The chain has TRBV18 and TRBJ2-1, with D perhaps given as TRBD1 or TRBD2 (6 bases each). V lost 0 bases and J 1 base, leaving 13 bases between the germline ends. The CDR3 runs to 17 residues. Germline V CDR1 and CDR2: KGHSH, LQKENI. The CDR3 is CASSPPGLQGSYNEQFF. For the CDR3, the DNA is TGTGCCAGCTCACCACCGGGACTCCAGGGGTCCTACAATGAGCAGTTCTTC.

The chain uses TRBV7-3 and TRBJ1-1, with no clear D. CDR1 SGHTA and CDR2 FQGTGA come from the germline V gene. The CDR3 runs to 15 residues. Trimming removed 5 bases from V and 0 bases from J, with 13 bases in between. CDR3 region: CASSPLQLMNTEAFF. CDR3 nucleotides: TGTGCCAGCAGCCCCCTACAGCTAATGAACACTGAAGCTTTCTTT.

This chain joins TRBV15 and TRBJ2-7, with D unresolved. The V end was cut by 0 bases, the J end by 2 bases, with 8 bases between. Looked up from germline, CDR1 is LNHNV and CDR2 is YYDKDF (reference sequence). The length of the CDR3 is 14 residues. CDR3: CATSRDLAAYEQYF. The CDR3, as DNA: TGTGCCACCAGCAGAGATCTGGCTGCCTACGAGCAGTACTTC. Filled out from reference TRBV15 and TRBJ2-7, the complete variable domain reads DAMVIQNPRYQVTQFGKPVTLSCSQTLNHNVMYWYQQKSSQAPKLLFHYYDKDFNNEADTPDNFQSRRPNTSFCFLDIRSPGLGDTAMYLCATSRDLAAYEQYFGPGTRLTVT.

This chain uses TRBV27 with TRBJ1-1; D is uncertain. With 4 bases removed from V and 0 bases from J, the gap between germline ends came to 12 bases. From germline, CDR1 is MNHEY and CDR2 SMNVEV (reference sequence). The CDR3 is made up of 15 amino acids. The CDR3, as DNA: TGTGCCAGCAGTTCCCTCCGGTTAGTGAACACTGAAGCTTTCTTT. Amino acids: CASSSLRLVNTEAFF.

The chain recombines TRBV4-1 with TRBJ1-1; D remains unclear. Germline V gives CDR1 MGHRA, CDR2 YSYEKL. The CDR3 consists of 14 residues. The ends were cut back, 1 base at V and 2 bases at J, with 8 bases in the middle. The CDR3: CASSQGPSNTEAFF. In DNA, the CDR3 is TGCGCCAGCAGCCAAGGACCTTCTAACACTGAAGCTTTCTTT.